This T cell receptor (beta chain) was profiled in a study of blood T cells in healthy people across ages. Regarding the study as a whole: PBMCs left unsorted prevented a conclusive naive versus antigen-experienced comparison. Diversity of TCR beta correlated strongly with naive T cell percentage. Per million T cells, the diversity of TCR beta decreased roughly linearly as age advanced.

Per the germline V gene, CDR1 is SGHKS and CDR2 is YYEKEE (reference sequence). The CDR3 has 15 residues. Trimming took 2 bases from V and 7 from J, leaving 15 bases between them. A second PCR, run for about 7 to 11 cycles, used a sample-barcoded 5' primer plus a J-beta primer mix. Every molecule of cDNA carried a tag from a template-switch adaptor with 12 random nucleotides. Using its own MiXCR run on the 5' RACE reads, TCRdb lists one record per CDR3 protein. The sample includes around 1,700,000 distinct CDR3 sequences, 25% to 30% seen only once; the top ten take 7.7%. A remark on this clonotype: Its antigen is still unknown.

This sequence was found in a woman aged 25-40 years in good health. This rearrangement joins TRBV5-5 to TRBJ2-2; weak D call: TRBD2 (5 bases). The material sequenced was blood. CDR3 sequence reads: CASSFRRAGNGELFF. The CDR3 nucleotides read TGTGCCAGCAGCTTTAGACGGGCCGGGAACGGGGAGCTGTTTTTT.